A single TCR beta chain is shown here with its context. There are 16 residues in the CDR3. Germline CDR1 and CDR2: SGHVS and FQNEAQ. V shed 2 bases and J shed 2 bases, with 15 bases lying between them. The table came from immunoSEQ multiplex PCR; TCRdb's copy has only in-frame clones and leaves some out. The data show about 1.5 million clones, 95% to 97% seen once. This specimen comes from a study of shared clonotypes between healthy human individuals. J is TRBJ2-5 and V is TRBV7-8, with D tentatively TRBD1 or TRBD2 (7 bases each). The clonotype comes from a man aged 25-45 years in good health. The sequenced sample was naive CD4+ T cells sorted from blood. Stated subset: CD45RA+ positively selected. CDR3 coding DNA: TGTGCCAGCAGCTTAAATGGCAGGGGGGGGCAAGAGACCCAGTACTTC. As protein: CASSLNGRGGQETQYF.